The 6 T cell receptor beta chains below all came from one sample that was sequenced in a study of tumor and adjacent non-tumor tissue in lung cancer. RNA was extracted from bulk tissue without any cell sorting. The normal lung tissue was taken more than 3 cm from the tumor edge. A modified ARM-PCR protocol with three rounds of nested PCR amplified TCRbeta. Each CDR3 protein is one row after TCRdb ran MiXCR on the multiplex PCR reads. Of 98,000 or so distinct CDR3 sequences in the sample, 80% were seen once. Sequenced: distant non-tumor lung tissue. The receptors derive from a man in his 60s with small cell lung cancer.

As for this clonotype: The conserved phenylalanine or tryptophan is not found at the CDR3 terminus, so this likely reflects a read error. V usage is TRBV11-2 and J usage is TRBJ2-3; TRBD2 might be the D (7 bases). From germline, CDR1 is SGHAT and CDR2 FQNNGV. The V gene lost 1 base and the J gene lost 2 bases, with 22 bases spanning the gap. CDR3 length equals 19 residues. As DNA, the CDR3 is TGTGCCAGCAGCTTAGGGTCAACGACTGGGGGGGCCTACACAGATACGCAGTATATC. Its protein is CASSLGSTTGGAYTDTQYI.

This clonotype was picked up one time. The junction does not match germline at one end; this may be a read error. V is TRBV6-1 and J is TRBJ2-2; 8 nucleotides line up with TRBD1. Germline V gene lookup returns CDR1 MNHNS and CDR2 SASEGT. The length of the CDR3 is 16 residues. CDR3 bases: TGTGCCAGCAGTGTTGGGACAGGTGTAGCAGGCGGGGACCTGTTTTTT. It encodes CASSVGTGVAGGDLFF.

A word on this clonotype: The junction departs from germline at one end; a sequencing error may be responsible. The CDR3 loop is CASSGSSGRGTDTQYF. CDR3 DNA sequence: TGTGCCAGCAGCGGGTCTAGCGGTCGTGGGACAGATACCCAGTATTTT. The chain carries TRBV7-9 and TRBJ2-3, with D possibly called TRBD1 or TRBD2 (7 bases each). CDR1 and CDR2 from the germline V gene are SEHNR and FQNEAQ (reference sequence). This CDR3 contains 16 residues. Based on the CDR3 plus reference TRBV7-9 and TRBJ2-3, the full variable domain is DTGVSQNPRHKITKRGQNVTFRCDPISEHNRLYWYRQTLGQGPEFLTYFQNEAQLEKSRLLSDRFSAERPKGSFSTLEIQRTEQGDSAMYLCASSGSSGRGTDTQYFGPGTRLTVL.

Regarding this clonotype: A read error may produce the germline difference seen at one junction end. The V and J genes are TRBV15 and TRBJ2-2; D possibly corresponds to TRBD2 (5 bases). Looked up from germline, CDR1 is LNHNV and CDR2 is YYDKDF (reference sequence). This CDR3 is built from 17 residues. CDR3 in DNA: TGTGCCACCTCTTACATCGGGCCCCGCTCGAACACCGGGGAGCTGTTCTTT. Its translation: CATSYIGPRSNTGELFF.

Details on this clonotype: Lacking the conserved final phenylalanine or tryptophan, this CDR3 likely reflects a read error. The DNA is omitted, as the CDR3 cannot be located on it reliably, and the CDR3 follows TCRdb's listing. The chain employs TRBV11-2 and TRBJ2-2; the table's D gene call, TRBD1, was not cross checked with the DNA. Germline-derived CDR1 and CDR2 are SGHAT and FQNNGV. Including both end residues, the CDR3 is 16 amino acids long. CDR3 sequence: CASKKQGGVLRGELLI.

About this clonotype itself: One junction end disagrees with the germline gene, perhaps due to a read error. This sequence joins TRBV6-5 and TRBJ1-2; D may be TRBD1 (5 bases). Germline CDR1 MNHEY, CDR2 SVGAGI. The CDR3 contains 16 residues. CDR3: CDSSYSVGVGDYDYTF. DNA of the CDR3: TGTGACAGCAGTTATTCAGTAGGGGTTGGAGACTATGACTACACCTTC.